The T cell receptor beta chain described here comes from a study of Graves' ophthalmopathy and Graves' hyperthyroidism. The study's findings and limits: A majority of expanded thyroid clonotypes exceeding 0.001 frequency were likewise present in blood. Researchers report that a 13-signature model separated ophthalmopathy from stable hyperthyroidism, posting about 88% sensitivity and 75% to 84% specificity.

This clonotype was observed at least ten times. What it recognizes is unknown. RNA transcripts served as template for amplifying TCR beta CDR3 sequences. RT-PCR was first run with HTBI primers, then multiplex PCR in a second round. TCRdb processed the multiplex PCR reads anew with MiXCR; each CDR3 protein has one entry. This sample has approximately 210,000 distinct CDR3 sequences; 25% to 35% occur once, and the top ten carry 9.1%. The length of the CDR3 is 15 residues. Trimming took off 8 bases at V and 3 bases at J, with 19 bases between the two ends. CDR1 is MNHNS and CDR2 is SASEGT in the germline V gene.

The genes are TRBV6-1 and TRBJ1-1; D is possibly TRBD1 (5 bases). The sample consisted of peripheral blood. This sequence was found in a man aged 50-60 years with Graves' ophthalmopathy. CDR3 in amino acids: CASQGGLGYYTEAFF. CDR3 DNA: TGTGCCAGCCAGGGCGGATTGGGATATTACACTGAAGCTTTCTTT.